One and the same sample provided the 32 T cell receptor beta chains below, sequenced in a study of T-cell memory formation after mild COVID-19. TCRdb re-analysed the 5' RACE reads in MiXCR, keeping a single row per CDR3 protein. The sample consists of about 470,000 distinct CDR3 sequences, around a sixth of them appearing once. The sequenced sample was PBMCs or a T cell subset sorted from them (not recorded which). The receptor source for this set is an adult woman who had mild COVID-19 (a few samples of this study predate the infection). Cell type and time point are not known.

V is TRBV4-1 and J is TRBJ1-4; no clear D. Trimming took off 1 base at V and 7 bases at J, with 16 bases between the two ends. CDR3 size: 16 residues. Germline V lookup: CDR1 MGHRA, CDR2 YSYEKL. This CDR3 is CASSQVVTARSEKLFF. In DNA form, the CDR3 reads TGCGCCAGCAGCCAAGTGGTAACAGCCAGGAGTGAAAAACTGTTTTTT.

This chain uses TRBV30 with TRBJ2-1; D is ambiguous. V shed 1 base and J shed 10 bases, with 11 bases lying between them. Germline V lookup: CDR1 GTSNPN, CDR2 SVGIG (reference sequence). The CDR3 is 12 amino acids. The CDR3: CAWSEDAYEQFF. The DNA for the CDR3 is TGTGCCTGGAGTGAGGACGCCTACGAGCAGTTCTTC.

V is TRBV6-2 or TRBV6-3 and J is TRBJ1-5, with D possibly matching TRBD1 (6 bases). With 5 bases removed from V and 1 base from J, the gap between germline ends came to 15 bases. Germline CDR1 reads MNHEY; CDR2 reads SVGEGT. This CDR3 has 16 residues. CDR3 nucleotide sequence: TGTGCCAGCAGTCTACCGACAGGAATAAGCAATCAGCCCCAGCATTTT. It yields the protein CASSLPTGISNQPQHF.

This clonotype was seen at least ten times. The V gene is TRBV18, the J gene TRBJ2-7, with a tentative D call TRBD1 (5 bases). This CDR3 has 13 amino acids. The ends were cut back, 3 bases at V and 4 bases at J, with 10 bases in the middle. Germline V gene sequence: CDR1 KGHSH, CDR2 LQKENI. The CDR3 nucleotides read TGTGCCAGCTCACCGCCAGGGCCTTACGAGCAGTACTTC. Translation: CASSPPGPYEQYF.

On this clonotype: A junction end diverges from the germline sequence, so it may reflect a read error. CDR3 region: CASSLVQYKDF. CDR3 nucleotides: TGTGCCAGCAGCTTGGTACAGTACAAGGACTTC. The chain employs TRBV7-9 and TRBJ2-5; D gene unclear. Per germline, CDR1 SEHNR and CDR2 FQNEAQ (reference sequence). The CDR3 runs to 11 residues.

The chain has TRBV24-1 and TRBJ1-1; 7 nucleotides agree with TRBD1. The CDR3 length is 15 residues. V trimming: 3 bases; J trimming: 5 bases; junction bases outside the gene matches: 8. The V gene's germline CDR1 is KGHDR and CDR2 SFDVKD. CDR3 loop: CATSDAAAGGTEAFF. CDR3 coding DNA: TGTGCCACCAGTGATGCCGCGGCAGGGGGAACTGAAGCTTTCTTT.

This clonotype has only a few counts. The chain carries TRBV7-2 and TRBJ2-1; 7 bases are a match to TRBD2. The CDR3 is 16 residues long. Trimming at V came to 5 bases and at J to 4 bases, leaving 11 bases not matched to a gene. Germline loops: CDR1 SGHTA, CDR2 FQGNSA. The CDR3 nucleotides are TGTGCCAGCAGCCCTCCTGGTCCGCGGGGGTACAATGAGCAGTTCTTC. Its translation is CASSPPGPRGYNEQFF.

There are a few counts of this clonotype. DNA for the CDR3: TGTGCCAGCAGCTTAGATGCGGTAGTGGTTGGCTACACCTTC. It codes for CASSLDAVVVGYTF. The rearrangement links TRBV7-2 to TRBJ1-2; D is uncertain. The CDR3 length is 14 residues. Germline values: CDR1 SGHTA, CDR2 FQGNSA. V was shortened by 1 base and J by 7 bases, with 13 bases between the two germline ends.

The genes are TRBV6-5 and TRBJ1-1, with D tentatively TRBD1 (6 bases). Germline V gives CDR1 MNHEY, CDR2 SVGAGI. Trimming pared 7 bases from V and 1 base from J, leaving 13 bases between. The CDR3 is 14 amino acids. The CDR3 here is CASTFLQGNTEAFF. The DNA for the CDR3 is TGTGCCAGCACCTTTCTACAGGGGAACACTGAAGCTTTCTTT.

The chain employs TRBV3-1 and TRBJ2-1; D unresolved. Trimming stripped 1 base from V and 9 bases from J, with 7 bases between. The CDR3 has 12 residues. The germline CDR1 and CDR2 sequences are LGHDT and YNNKEL (reference sequence). The CDR3 here is CASSQGSGEQFF. The CDR3 DNA is TGTGCCAGCAGCCAAGGCTCAGGTGAGCAGTTCTTC.

This clonotype has a handful of counts. The J gene is TRBJ2-7, the V gene TRBV9, with TRBD1 matching over 8 bases. This CDR3 is 16 amino acids long. Germline V gene data show CDR1 as SGDLS and CDR2 as YYNGEE. The ends lost 0 bases at V and 4 bases at J; junction bases unmatched: 9. The CDR3 loop is CASSVEGRGHPYEQYF. The CDR3 nucleotides read TGTGCCAGCAGCGTAGAGGGCAGGGGGCACCCTTACGAGCAGTACTTC.

This clonotype was counted a few times. The V gene is TRBV24-1, the J gene TRBJ2-1, with unresolved D. Germline CDR1 is KGHDR and CDR2 is SFDVKD. This CDR3 is built from 13 residues. Trimming pared 3 bases from V and 12 bases from J, leaving 14 bases between. Here the CDR3 DNA reads TGTGCCACCAGTGATCCCCCAGGTCTCGTGCAGTTCTTC. The encoded protein is CATSDPPGLVQFF.

In its sample, this clonotype was seen many times. The chain joins TRBV9 to TRBJ2-3; 8 bases fit TRBD2. Losses at the gene ends were 1 base for V and 5 bases for J; bases not matched to a gene: 3. CDR1 is SGDLS and CDR2 is YYNGEE in the germline V gene. The length of the CDR3 is 14 residues. The CDR3: CASSVTRGGDTQYF. CDR3 bases: TGTGCCAGCAGCGTAACCCGGGGGGGAGATACGCAGTATTTT.

This clonotype was counted ten times or more. J is TRBJ1-1 and V is TRBV5-1; no reliable D call. Germline V gene sequence: CDR1 SGHRS, CDR2 YFSETQ. V lost 0 bases and J 2 bases, leaving 11 bases between the germline ends. The CDR3 is 15 residues long. The CDR3 sequence is CASSLGQALNTEAFF. In nucleotides, the CDR3 is TGCGCCAGCAGCTTGGGTCAGGCACTTAACACTGAAGCTTTCTTT.

This chain connects TRBV27 to TRBJ2-2; TRBD2 aligns across 8 bases. The germline CDR1 and CDR2 sequences are MNHEY and SMNVEV (reference sequence). The CDR3 has 16 residues. V lost 5 bases, J lost 0 bases, and 5 bases stayed unmatched. CDR3 protein: CASSPLAVTNTGELFF. In nucleotides, the CDR3 is TGTGCCAGCAGTCCACTAGCGGTTACGAACACCGGGGAGCTGTTTTTT.

The chain joins TRBV12-3 or TRBV12-4 to TRBJ1-1; D is perhaps TRBD1 (5 bases). The CDR3 extends over 15 amino acids. V lost 5 bases and J 3 bases, leaving 16 bases between the germline ends. The CDR3 is CASSVDSFLDTEAFF. In DNA, the CDR3 is TGTGCCAGCAGTGTCGACAGTTTCCTGGACACTGAAGCTTTCTTT.

This chain connects TRBV7-9 to TRBJ2-3, with 8 positions matching TRBD1. The CDR3 is 16 residues long. V was clipped by 2 bases and J by 3 bases; unmatched bases: 7. Per the germline V gene, CDR1 is SEHNR and CDR2 is FQNEAQ (reference sequence). The chain's CDR3 is CASSLIEDRVTDTQYF. The CDR3 DNA reads as TGTGCCAGCAGCTTAATCGAGGACAGGGTAACAGATACGCAGTATTTT.

The chain has TRBV3-1 and TRBJ2-3; D perhaps matches TRBD1 (5 bases). The CDR3 spans 16 residues. Between the trimmed V and J ends, which lost 0 bases and 3 bases, there was a span of 13 bases. Looked up from germline, CDR1 is LGHDT and CDR2 is YNNKEL (reference sequence). CDR3 loop: CASSQDRGVLTDTQYF. The CDR3 bases are TGTGCCAGCAGCCAAGATAGGGGTGTGTTGACAGATACGCAGTATTTT.

This clonotype was observed a few times. The V and J genes are TRBV4-1 and TRBJ1-1; 8 nucleotides align to TRBD1. Germline lookup yields CDR1 MGHRA and CDR2 YSYEKL. With V trimmed by 4 bases and J by 3 bases, 7 bases remained unmatched. The CDR3 consists of 15 residues. The CDR3 DNA is TGCGCCAGCAGCCTACTCAGGGGGCTAGACACTGAAGCTTTCTTT. Translation: CASSLLRGLDTEAFF.

In this sample, this clonotype turned up a few times. The germline gene is not matched at one end of the junction; a read error may be the cause. This chain's CDR3 is CASSYRGVETQYF. The CDR3 coding sequence is TGTGCTAGCAGCTACAGGGGGGTGGAGACCCAGTACTTC. The chain couples TRBV7-7 to TRBJ2-5; 8 positions match TRBD1. The CDR3 has 13 amino acids. Germline lookup yields CDR1 SSHAT and CDR2 FNYEAQ (reference sequence). The full variable domain, in which reference TRBV7-7 and TRBJ2-5 provide the parts outside the CDR3, is GAGVSQSPRYKVTKRGQDVTLRCDPISSHATLYWYQQALGQGPEFLTYFNYEAQPDKSGLPSDRFSAERPEGSISTLTIQRTEQRDSAMYRCASSYRGVETQYFGPGTRLLVL.

The gene calls are TRBV5-4 and TRBJ1-1; 9 nucleotides line up with TRBD1. Germline assignment: CDR1 SGHNT and CDR2 YYREEE (reference sequence). This CDR3 has 13 amino acids. The V gene end was trimmed by 4 bases and the J gene end by 4 bases; junction bases not matched to a gene: 2. The CDR3 sequence is CASSATGGTEAFF. The CDR3 nucleotides read TGTGCCAGCAGCGCGACAGGGGGCACTGAAGCTTTCTTT.

The genes are TRBV9 and TRBJ2-7, with 8 positions matching TRBD2. Germline trimming cut 1 base from V and 3 bases from J; bases unmatched to any gene: 9. Germline CDR1 SGDLS, CDR2 YYNGEE. The CDR3 contains 16 residues. The CDR3 spells CASSVQAGAVGYEQYF. The DNA for the CDR3 is TGTGCCAGCAGCGTACAAGCGGGGGCGGTTGGCTACGAGCAGTACTTC.

A few counts support this clonotype. The chain combines TRBV9 with TRBJ2-7; perhaps TRBD1 as D (6 bases). V lost 5 bases and J 1 base, leaving 13 bases between the germline ends. There are 14 residues in the CDR3. Germline assignment: CDR1 SGDLS and CDR2 YYNGEE. The CDR3 protein is CASSAGQISYEQYF. CDR3 coding DNA: TGTGCCAGCAGTGCCGGACAGATATCCTACGAGCAGTACTTC.

The V and J genes are TRBV6-1 and TRBJ2-1, with 8 bases matching TRBD2. Losses at the gene ends were 7 bases for V and 4 bases for J; bases not matched to a gene: 6. Germline V gene lookup returns CDR1 MNHNS and CDR2 SASEGT. The CDR3 sequence is 14 residues long. The CDR3 bases are TGTGCCAGCACCCTCGGGGGGGGTTACAATGAGCAGTTCTTC. This translates into CASTLGGGYNEQFF.

This clonotype has only a few counts. V usage is TRBV6-5 and J usage is TRBJ1-2; D gene unclear. CDR3 length: 11 residues. Germline V gene sequence: CDR1 MNHEY, CDR2 SVGAGI. The germline V and J ends were trimmed by 3 bases and 8 bases, with 7 bases remaining between them. CDR3 sequence (DNA): TGTGCCAGCAGTTATGAGGGAGGCTACACCTTC. Its protein is CASSYEGGYTF.

The V and J genes are TRBV12-3 or TRBV12-4 and TRBJ2-1, with unresolved D. CDR3 length: 13 amino acids. V was shortened by 6 bases and J by 9 bases, with 15 bases between the two germline ends. The CDR3 DNA is TGTGCCAGCAGGGCTCCCGGTTATCGTGAGCAGTTCTTC. Residues: CASRAPGYREQFF.

The chain uses TRBV7-2 and TRBJ1-2, with 8 positions matching TRBD1. The CDR3 length is 13 residues. The junction had 6 bases not matched to a gene; V was cut back by 5 bases and J by 7 bases. From germline, CDR1 is SGHTA and CDR2 FQGNSA. The CDR3, as DNA: TGTGCCAGCAGCCCCGACAGGGGAGTTGGCTACACCTTC. Residues: CASSPDRGVGYTF.

The sample holds a few counts of this clonotype. This sequence joins TRBV4-1 and TRBJ2-3, with TRBD2 identical over 9 bases. Germline V gives CDR1 MGHRA, CDR2 YSYEKL. This CDR3 is built from 17 residues. V shed 1 base, J shed 3 bases, and the junction held 8 bases outside the gene matches. The CDR3 loop reads CASSQGLISGGTDTQYF. For the CDR3, the DNA is TGCGCCAGCAGCCAAGGGCTAATTAGCGGGGGAACAGATACGCAGTATTTT.

Only a few counts were recorded for this clonotype. CDR3 nucleotides: TGCGCCAGCAGGAATGACCGGGCCTATAATTCACCCCTCCACTTT. Its translation is CASRNDRAYNSPLHF. The J gene is TRBJ1-6, the V gene TRBV5-1, with D uncertain. The germline CDR1 and CDR2 sequences are SGHRS and YFSETQ. V was pared by 5 bases and J by 2 bases, with 11 bases between. This CDR3 region has 15 residues.

The chain has TRBV2 and TRBJ2-7, with D possibly being TRBD1 or TRBD2 (5 bases each). This CDR3 comprises 17 residues. V was cut by 6 bases and J by 0 bases, with 21 bases left in between. The germline CDR1 and CDR2 sequences are SNHLY and FYNNEI. The CDR3 protein is CASRTMRGPPSSYEQYF. CDR3 in DNA: TGTGCCAGCAGGACCATGAGGGGACCACCGAGCTCCTACGAGCAGTACTTC.

The chain uses TRBV5-4 and TRBJ2-7; D is ambiguous. Germline-derived CDR1 and CDR2 are SGHNT and YYREEE (reference sequence). V was cut by 4 bases and J by 0 bases, with 17 bases left in between. The CDR3 contains 16 residues. CDR3 sequence (DNA): TGTGCCAGCAGCCCATCTCCTACAGCTTCCTCCTACGAGCAGTACTTC. This encodes CASSPSPTASSYEQYF.

The chain uses TRBV12-3 or TRBV12-4 and TRBJ1-2; D gene uncertain. The CDR3 loop spans 14 amino acids. V was cut by 6 bases and J by 4 bases, with 15 bases left in between. The CDR3 DNA sequence: TGTGCCAGCAGCGAAGGACCGGGAGGCTATGGCTACACCTTC. Translation gives CASSEGPGGYGYTF.